Here is one TCR beta chain with its context. Its target is unknown. This entry is derived from a study of lymphopenia after photon versus proton radiotherapy. Findings and limits, study-wide: Under photons, naive T cells and diversity fell while effector/memory populations rose. Post-nadir diversity loss with photons came from oligoclonal expansion, particularly CD8+ Temra cells.

The CDR3 consists of 14 residues. V gave up 3 bases and J gave up 11 bases, with 20 bases separating them. Germline V lookup: CDR1 SGDLS, CDR2 YYNGEE. TCRdb's copy holds only in-frame clones and misses some; the assay was immunoSEQ multiplex PCR. The data contain about 33,000 clones, about 90% of them singletons. This material consisted of peripheral blood, taken from a patient treated with photon-based radiotherapy. The chain employs TRBV9 and TRBJ1-2; possible D gene TRBD1, 5 bases. This sequence originates from a woman aged 50 to 60 with pancreatic cancer. CDR3 sequence: CASSANSGLEGYTF. CDR3 nucleotides: TGTGCCAGCAGCGCGAACTCCGGACTGGAGGGGTACACCTTC.